This T cell receptor (beta chain) was retrieved from a study of blood T cell repertoires in COVID-19. Across the whole study: Samples came from the United States, Italy and Spain, spanning acute and convalescent COVID-19. From T cells, B-cell-depleted T cells, or PBMCs came the material, which was cDNA or gDNA.

Germline CDR1 and CDR2: MNHGY and SAAAGT. The CDR3 has 18 amino acids. Trimming took 3 bases from V and 9 from J; bases not matched to a gene: 14. In the study's own analysis: Amplifying reference gene primers gave estimates of nucleated cell counts. The protocol was immunoSEQ multiplex PCR, while the TCRdb copy is restricted to in-frame clones and leaves out a portion. V, J and clone size were drawn from that table, and D and trimming were deduced from the DNA. The table has approximately 54,000 clones, 90% to 95% seen once. This chain links TRBV6-8 with TRBJ2-2; 12 positions agree with TRBD2. The receptor was isolated from a man aged 50 to 60 with acute or convalescent COVID-19. Sequencing was performed on peripheral blood. The CDR3 protein is CASSYILAGGLKCRELFF. CDR3 DNA sequence: TGTGCCAGCAGTTATATTCTAGCGGGAGGGCTTAAATGTAGGGAGCTGTTTTTT.